Below, 18 T cell receptor beta chains from the same sample are listed, as sequenced in a study of siplizumab effects on memory and regulatory T cells. The method was immunoSEQ multiplex PCR; TCRdb's version includes in-frame clones alone and lacks a portion of them. The data show some 52,000 clones, under 98% seen once. Sequencing input: naive CD4+ T cells sorted from blood. The source is a human donor in good health.

The chain uses TRBV6-5 and TRBJ2-1; D uncertain. V shed 2 bases and J shed 8 bases, with 4 bases lying between them. The CDR3 runs 11 residues. Germline-derived CDR1 and CDR2 are MNHEY and SVGAGI. CDR3 residues: CASSYVDEQFF. For the CDR3, the DNA is TGTGCCAGCAGTTACGTAGATGAGCAGTTCTTC.

The rearrangement links TRBV5-5 to TRBJ1-1; 9 bases agree with TRBD1. CDR1 and CDR2 (germline): SGHKS, YYEKEE (reference sequence). The CDR3 consists of 16 residues. The V segment lost 3 bases and the J segment 3 bases; nucleotides outside the gene matches: 9. The CDR3 nucleotides read TGTGCCAGCAGCTCCCCGGGACAGGGAGGTTACACTGAAGCTTTCTTT. It specifies CASSSPGQGGYTEAFF.

The V call is TRBV5-5, the J call TRBJ1-2; D not resolved. CDR3 length equals 15 residues. V lost 3 bases, J lost 4 bases, and 16 bases lay in between. The germline V gene has CDR1 SGHKS and CDR2 YYEKEE (reference sequence). The DNA for the CDR3 is TGTGCCAGCAGCTGGGATACTAATGCTGGCTATGGCTACACCTTC. As protein: CASSWDTNAGYGYTF.

The V call is TRBV4-2, the J call TRBJ2-7; 10 bases are shared with TRBD1. Per germline, CDR1 LGHNA and CDR2 YNFKEQ. After removal of 0 bases from V and 6 bases from J, the junction contained 8 bases not matched to a gene. The CDR3 contains 16 residues. CDR3 protein: CASSQETGQGMGEQYF. The CDR3 nucleotides read TGTGCCAGCAGCCAAGAAACGGGACAGGGGATGGGCGAGCAGTACTTC.

The gene calls are TRBV10-3 and TRBJ1-5, with D hard to call. CDR3 length: 14 amino acids. Trimming shortened V by 0 bases and J by 0 bases, and 3 bases separated the two germline ends. Germline V gives CDR1 ENHRY, CDR2 SYGVKD. The CDR3 protein is CAISESGSNQPQHF. The DNA of the CDR3 is TGTGCCATCAGTGAGTCCGGTAGCAATCAGCCCCAGCATTTT.

The gene calls are TRBV30 and TRBJ2-2, with 11 nucleotides matching TRBD2. The J segment lost 6 bases and the V segment lost 3 bases, leaving 3 bases of the junction unmatched. The length of the CDR3 is 14 residues. Germline V lookup: CDR1 GTSNPN, CDR2 SVGIG (reference sequence). CDR3 DNA: TGTGCCTGGAGACTAGCGGGAGCCCCCGGGGAGCTGTTTTTT. Residues: CAWRLAGAPGELFF.

This chain links TRBV4-3 with TRBJ2-2; D is unresolved. The V end lost 0 bases, the J end lost 5 bases, and 10 bases lay between the germline ends. The CDR3 extends over 15 amino acids. Germline V lookup: CDR1 LGHNA, CDR2 YSLEER. DNA of the CDR3: TGCGCCAGCAGCCAAGATAGGTTGCGGACCGGGGAGCTGTTTTTT. Translated: CASSQDRLRTGELFF.

This clone is a singleton in its sample. The rearrangement uses TRBV18 and TRBJ1-2, with 11 bases fitting TRBD1. Per germline, CDR1 KGHSH and CDR2 LQKENI. This CDR3 is 15 amino acids long. After removal of 3 bases from V and 4 bases from J, the junction contained 4 bases not matched to a gene. DNA of the CDR3: TGTGCCAGCTCACCTGGACAGGGGGCGCGCTATGGCTACACCTTC. Translating it yields CASSPGQGARYGYTF.

V and J are TRBV5-4 and TRBJ2-5, with 9 bases aligning to TRBD2. J gave up 0 bases and V 2 bases, and 2 bases lay outside the gene matches. The germline CDR1 and CDR2 sequences are SGHNT and YYREEE (reference sequence). The length of the CDR3 is 15 residues. In nucleotides, the CDR3 is TGTGCCAGCAGCTTCGCGGGAGGGAACCAAGAGACCCAGTACTTC. Translated, it gives CASSFAGGNQETQYF.

V gene TRBV28 combines with J gene TRBJ1-5, with D perhaps TRBD1 (6 bases). CDR3 length equals 16 residues. CDR1 MDHEN and CDR2 SYDVKM come from the germline V gene. V dropped 7 bases and J dropped 1 base, with 17 bases sitting between them. This CDR3 is CASNQDSLVSNQPQHF. The CDR3 region has the DNA TGTGCCAGCAACCAGGACAGTCTGGTAAGCAATCAGCCCCAGCATTTT.

The chain combines TRBV19 with TRBJ2-7; D possibly uses TRBD1 or TRBD2 (7 bases each). V lost 4 bases, J lost 7 bases, and 14 bases lay in between. The germline gives CDR1 LNHDA, CDR2 SQIVND (reference sequence). The CDR3 is 13 amino acids. The CDR3 reads CASSREGAQEQYF. The CDR3 region has the DNA TGTGCCAGTAGTAGGGAGGGGGCCCAGGAGCAGTACTTC.

This clone was counted a single time. The gene calls are TRBV4-1 and TRBJ2-1; 11 nucleotides agree with TRBD1. The CDR3 spans 15 residues. Germline V gives CDR1 MGHRA, CDR2 YSYEKL. V lost 3 bases to trimming and J lost 10 bases; unmatched junction nucleotides: 8. Here the CDR3 reads CASSHPRGDRGEQFF. The CDR3 nucleotides read TGCGCCAGCAGCCACCCAAGGGGGGACAGGGGGGAGCAGTTCTTC.

The rearrangement links TRBV12-5 to TRBJ2-5; D is unclear. There are 12 residues in the CDR3. Per germline, CDR1 LGHNT and CDR2 FRNRAP. Trimming took off 0 bases at V and 7 bases at J, with 6 bases between the two ends. In DNA, the CDR3 is TGTGCTAGTGGTTTGGTAGGGTGGACCCAGTACTTC. It encodes CASGLVGWTQYF.

The gene calls are TRBV5-4 and TRBJ2-6; D may match TRBD1 or TRBD2 (5 bases each). There are 17 residues in the CDR3. V was pared by 0 bases and J by 4 bases, with 14 bases between. Per germline, CDR1 SGHNT and CDR2 YYREEE (reference sequence). CDR3: CASSLVGRSLGANVLTF. DNA for the CDR3: TGTGCCAGCAGCTTGGTGGGACGGAGCTTAGGGGCCAACGTCCTGACTTTC.

The chain joins TRBV29-1 to TRBJ2-3, with TRBD2 matching 7 bases. The V gene's germline CDR1 is SQVTM and CDR2 ANQGSEA. This CDR3 region has 15 residues. The trim removed 7 bases at V and 1 base at J, leaving 11 bases unmatched. The CDR3 region has the DNA TGCAGCGCCGGAGGTCGGGCGGGAGGCACAGATACGCAGTATTTT. It encodes CSAGGRAGGTDTQYF.

CDR3 nucleotides: TGTGCCAGCAGCCCGACAGTACAAACCCTAACGGGTACGCAGTATTTT. Its translation: CASSPTVQTLTGTQYF. The chain has TRBV5-5 and TRBJ2-3; possibly TRBD1 for D (5 bases). The V end was cut by 4 bases, the J end by 8 bases, with 23 bases between. The germline V gene has CDR1 SGHKS and CDR2 YYEKEE (reference sequence). The CDR3 runs to 16 residues.

The chain uses TRBV5-1 and TRBJ1-4, with TRBD1 matching over 10 bases. V was pared by 4 bases and J by 8 bases, with 5 bases of the junction left unmatched. The CDR3 spans 14 residues. CDR1 is SGHRS and CDR2 is YFSETQ in the germline V gene. The CDR3 here is CASSIDRGREKLFF. The CDR3, as DNA: TGCGCCAGCAGCATTGACAGGGGGCGAGAAAAACTGTTTTTT.

The chain uses TRBV5-1 and TRBJ2-1; the match to TRBD1 covers 9 bases. J gave up 7 bases and V 4 bases, and 6 bases lay outside the gene matches. The CDR3 contains 14 residues. Germline assignment: CDR1 SGHRS and CDR2 YFSETQ. DNA for the CDR3: TGCGCCAGCAGCGGGGGACAGGGAGTGAATGAGCAGTTCTTC. Its translation: CASSGGQGVNEQFF.